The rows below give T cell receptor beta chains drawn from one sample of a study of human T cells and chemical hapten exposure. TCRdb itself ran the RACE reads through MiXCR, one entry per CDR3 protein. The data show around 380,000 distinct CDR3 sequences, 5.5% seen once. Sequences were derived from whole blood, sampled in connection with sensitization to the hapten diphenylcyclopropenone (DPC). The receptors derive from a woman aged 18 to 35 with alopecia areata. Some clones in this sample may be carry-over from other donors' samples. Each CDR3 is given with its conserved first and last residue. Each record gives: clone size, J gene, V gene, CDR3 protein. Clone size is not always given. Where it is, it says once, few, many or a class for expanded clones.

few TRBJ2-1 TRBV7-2 CASSLITGYEQFF
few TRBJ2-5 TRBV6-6 CASNQAGIQETQYF
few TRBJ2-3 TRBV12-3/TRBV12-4 CASSLARRGGTDTQYF
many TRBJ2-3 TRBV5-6 CASSLVLPSTDTQYF
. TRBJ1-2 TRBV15 CATSGGAGNYGYTF
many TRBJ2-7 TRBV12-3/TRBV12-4 CASTPGGLNEQYF
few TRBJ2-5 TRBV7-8 CASSSHETAGETQYF
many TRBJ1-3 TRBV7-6 CASSLGGDGGGNTIYF
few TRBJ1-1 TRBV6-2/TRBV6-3 CASREVFPEAFF
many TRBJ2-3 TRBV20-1 CSASVGGARDTQYF
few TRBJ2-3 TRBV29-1 CSAPATSGVLTQYF
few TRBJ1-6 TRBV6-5 CASSYSGQGASALHF
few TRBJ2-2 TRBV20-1 CSASGPQSGELFF
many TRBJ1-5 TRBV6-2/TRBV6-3 CASRVGGAEQPQHF